The clone carrying this T cell receptor (beta chain) appeared many times. The antigen remains unidentified. This record comes from a study of CD8 T cells in ankylosing spondylitis. Study-level results: Clones linked to the disease showed a CD8+ phenotype. They occurred at relatively low frequencies in peripheral blood.

By quantitative 5'-RACE with molecular barcodes, the TCR beta libraries were made. One entry per CDR3 protein, called by TCRdb with MiXCR from the 5' RACE reads. Here the sample spans 250,000 to 350,000 distinct CDR3 sequences, less than 25% being singletons. The sample consisted of blood, either unsorted or a sorted T cell fraction (not recorded which). This TCR was recovered from a female donor with ankylosing spondylitis or in good health (not recorded which).

This CDR3 is CSVVPSTEAFF. The CDR3 DNA reads as TGCAGCGTTGTTCCGAGCACTGAAGCTTTCTTT. This chain joins TRBV29-1 and TRBJ1-1; D unresolved. CDR3 length equals 11 residues. The ends were cut back, 4 bases at V and 4 bases at J, with 7 bases in the middle. CDR1 and CDR2 (germline): SQVTM, ANQGSEA. The full variable domain, with the rest looked up from reference TRBV29-1 and TRBJ1-1, is SAVISQKPSRDICQRGTSLTIQCQVDSQVTMMFWYRQQPGQSLTLIATANQGSEATYESGFVIDKFPISRPNLTFSTLTVSNMSPEDSSIYLCSVVPSTEAFFGQGTRLTVV.